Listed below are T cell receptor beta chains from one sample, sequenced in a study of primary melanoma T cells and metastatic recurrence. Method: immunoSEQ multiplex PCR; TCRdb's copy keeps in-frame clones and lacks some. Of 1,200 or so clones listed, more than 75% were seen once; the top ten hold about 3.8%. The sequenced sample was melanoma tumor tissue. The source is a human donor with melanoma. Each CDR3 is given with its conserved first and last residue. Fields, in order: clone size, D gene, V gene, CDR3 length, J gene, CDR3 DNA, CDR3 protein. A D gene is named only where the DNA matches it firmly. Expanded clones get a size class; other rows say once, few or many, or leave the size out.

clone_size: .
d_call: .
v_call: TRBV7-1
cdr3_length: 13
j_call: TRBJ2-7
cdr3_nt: TGTGCCAGCACCGACCCTAAGCTATCCGAGCAGTACTTC
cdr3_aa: CASTDPKLSEQYF

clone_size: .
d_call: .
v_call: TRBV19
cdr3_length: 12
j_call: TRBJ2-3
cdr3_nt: TGTGCCACAGAGGGATGGCAAGATACGCAGTATTTT
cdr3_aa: CATEGWQDTQYF

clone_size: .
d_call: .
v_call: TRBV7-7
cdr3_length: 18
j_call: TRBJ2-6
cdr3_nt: TGTGCCAGCAGCTCCATGGTCAAGCAACAAAGTCGGGCCAACGTCCTGACTTTC
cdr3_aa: CASSSMVKQQSRANVLTF

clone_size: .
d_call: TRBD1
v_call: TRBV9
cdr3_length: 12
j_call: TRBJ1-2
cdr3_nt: TGTGCCAGCGGGACAGGGGACTATGGCTACACCTTC
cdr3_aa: CASGTGDYGYTF

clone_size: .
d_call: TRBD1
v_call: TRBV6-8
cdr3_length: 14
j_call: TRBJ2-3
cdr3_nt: TGTGCCAGCAGATCGGGACAGGGCACAGATACGCAGTATTTT
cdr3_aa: CASRSGQGTDTQYF

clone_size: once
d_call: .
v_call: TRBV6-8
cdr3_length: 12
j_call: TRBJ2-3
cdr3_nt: TGTGCCAGCAGCTCATCGGGGGCTACGCAGTATTTT
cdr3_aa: CASSSSGATQYF

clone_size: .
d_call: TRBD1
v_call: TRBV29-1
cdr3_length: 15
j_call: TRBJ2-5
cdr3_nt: TGCAGCGTTGAAGATCGGGGTCAGGGGGACGAGACCCAGTACTTC
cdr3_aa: CSVEDRGQGDETQYF

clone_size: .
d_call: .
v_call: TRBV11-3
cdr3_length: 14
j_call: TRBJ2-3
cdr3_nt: TGTGCCAGCAGCTTAGATCCGAGCACAGATACGCAGTATTTT
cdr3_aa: CASSLDPSTDTQYF

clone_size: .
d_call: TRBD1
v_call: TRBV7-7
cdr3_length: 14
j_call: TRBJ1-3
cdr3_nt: TGTGCCAGCAGCCTACAGGGGGCTGGAAACACCATATATTTT
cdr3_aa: CASSLQGAGNTIYF

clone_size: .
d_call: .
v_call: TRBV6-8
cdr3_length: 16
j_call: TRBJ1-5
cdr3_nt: TGTGCCAGCAGTGATTGGGGCGGGGATAGCAATCAGCCCCAGCATTTT
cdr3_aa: CASSDWGGDSNQPQHF

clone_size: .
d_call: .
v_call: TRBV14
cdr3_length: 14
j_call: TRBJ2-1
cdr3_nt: TGTGCCAGCAGCCCCGGAACCTCCTACAATGAGCAGTTCTTC
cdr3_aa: CASSPGTSYNEQFF

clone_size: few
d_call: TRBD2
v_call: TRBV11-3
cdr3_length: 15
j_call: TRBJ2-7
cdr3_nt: TGTGCCAGCAGCTATCGGGCTAGCGGGACCTACGAGCAGTACTTC
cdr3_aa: CASSYRASGTYEQYF

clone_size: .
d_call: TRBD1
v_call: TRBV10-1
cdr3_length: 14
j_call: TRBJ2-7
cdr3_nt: TGCGCCAGCTCCCTGGGCAGGGGGTTAAGCGAGCAGTACTTC
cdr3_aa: CASSLGRGLSEQYF

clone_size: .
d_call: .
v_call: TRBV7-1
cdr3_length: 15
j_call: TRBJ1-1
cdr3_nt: TGTGCCAGCAGTTCCCCAGGCGGAGTAGCCACTGAAGCTTTCTTT
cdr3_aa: CASSSPGGVATEAFF

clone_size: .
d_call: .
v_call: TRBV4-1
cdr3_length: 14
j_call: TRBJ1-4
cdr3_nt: TGCGCCAGCAGCAACCGGGCTCTTAATGAAAAACTGTTTTTT
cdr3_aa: CASSNRALNEKLFF

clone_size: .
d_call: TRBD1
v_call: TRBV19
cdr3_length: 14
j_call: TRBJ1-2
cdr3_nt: TGTGCCAGTAGTATGATCGGGACAGGGGGCGGCTACACCTTC
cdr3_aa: CASSMIGTGGGYTF

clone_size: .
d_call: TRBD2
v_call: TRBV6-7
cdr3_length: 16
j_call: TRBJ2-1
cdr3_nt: TGTGCCAGCAGTTGGTCTAGCGGGAGACCCTACAATGAGCAGTTCTTC
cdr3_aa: CASSWSSGRPYNEQFF

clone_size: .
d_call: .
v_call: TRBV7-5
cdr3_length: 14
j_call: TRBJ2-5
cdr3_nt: TGTGCCAGCAGTCCGGGCCTCGAGGGGGAGACCCAGTACTTC
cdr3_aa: CASSPGLEGETQYF

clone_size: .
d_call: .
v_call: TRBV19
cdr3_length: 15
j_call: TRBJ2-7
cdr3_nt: TGTGCCAGTAGTATTGCGAGAGGGGGGTCCTACGAGCAGTACTTC
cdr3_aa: CASSIARGGSYEQYF

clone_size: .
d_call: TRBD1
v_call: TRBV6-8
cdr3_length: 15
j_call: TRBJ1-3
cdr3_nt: TGTGCCAGCAGTCCACAGGGGAACTCTGGAAACACCATATATTTT
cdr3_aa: CASSPQGNSGNTIYF

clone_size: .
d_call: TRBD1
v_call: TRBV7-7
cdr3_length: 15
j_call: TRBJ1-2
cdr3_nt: TGTGCCAGCAGCTCGGGACAGGGGGACGGCTATGGCTACACCTTC
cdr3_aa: CASSSGQGDGYGYTF

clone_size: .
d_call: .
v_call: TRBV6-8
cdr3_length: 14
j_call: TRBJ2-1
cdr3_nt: TGTGCCAGACTGGAGGGGCAATCCTACAATGAGCAGTTCTTC
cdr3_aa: CARLEGQSYNEQFF

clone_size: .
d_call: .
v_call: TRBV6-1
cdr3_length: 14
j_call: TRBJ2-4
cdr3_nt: TGTGCCAGCAGTGAAGTGGAAGCCAAAAACATTCAGTACTTC
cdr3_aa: CASSEVEAKNIQYF

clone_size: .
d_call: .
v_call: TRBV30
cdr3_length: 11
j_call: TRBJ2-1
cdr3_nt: TGTGCCTGGCGCAACTACAATGAGCAGTTCTTC
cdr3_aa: CAWRNYNEQFF

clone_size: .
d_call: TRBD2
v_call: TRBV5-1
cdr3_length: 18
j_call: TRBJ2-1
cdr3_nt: TGCGCCAGCAGCTTAAGACTAGCGGGACCCCTCCCAAACAATGAGCAGTTCTTC
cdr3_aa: CASSLRLAGPLPNNEQFF

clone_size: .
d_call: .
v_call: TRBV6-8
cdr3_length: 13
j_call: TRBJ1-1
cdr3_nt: TGTGCCAGCAGCCTCAATGTGGGCACTGAAGCTTTCTTT
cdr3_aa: CASSLNVGTEAFF

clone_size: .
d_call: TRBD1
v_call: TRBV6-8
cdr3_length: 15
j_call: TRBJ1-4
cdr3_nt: TGTGCCAGCACCTACCTACAGGGGACTAATGAAAAACTGTTTTTT
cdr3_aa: CASTYLQGTNEKLFF

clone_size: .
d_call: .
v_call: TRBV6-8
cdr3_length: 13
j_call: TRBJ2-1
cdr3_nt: TGTGCCATCTCCGAAGACCGGGGGAATGAGCAGTTCTTC
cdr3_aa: CAISEDRGNEQFF

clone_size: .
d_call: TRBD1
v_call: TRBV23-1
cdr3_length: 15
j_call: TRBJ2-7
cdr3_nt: TGCGCCAGCAGCCTAGACAGGGGTGCGGACTACGAGCAGTACTTC
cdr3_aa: CASSLDRGADYEQYF

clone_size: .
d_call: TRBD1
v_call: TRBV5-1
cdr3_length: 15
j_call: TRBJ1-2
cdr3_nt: TGCGCCAGCAGACTTGGTCCGGGACAGGGTTATGGCTACACCTTC
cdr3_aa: CASRLGPGQGYGYTF

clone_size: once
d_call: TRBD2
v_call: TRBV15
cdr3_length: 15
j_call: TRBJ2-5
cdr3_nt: TGTGCCACCAGCAATACCGGGACTAGCTCCGAGACCCAGTACTTC
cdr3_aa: CATSNTGTSSETQYF

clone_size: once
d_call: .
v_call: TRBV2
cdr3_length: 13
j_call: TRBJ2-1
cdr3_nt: TGTGCCAGCAGTTTTGACTCCTACAATGAGCAGTTCTTC
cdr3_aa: CASSFDSYNEQFF

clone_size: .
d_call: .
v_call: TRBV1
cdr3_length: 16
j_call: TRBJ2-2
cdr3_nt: TGCGCCAGCAGCCACGTAGCAGGAACGAACACCGGGGAGCTGTTTTTT
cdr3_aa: CASSHVAGTNTGELFF

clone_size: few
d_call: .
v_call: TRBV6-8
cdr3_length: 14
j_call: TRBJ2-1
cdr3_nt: TGTGCCATCAGTGCCCTTAAGCTGGGGAATGAGCAGTTCTTC
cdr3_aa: CAISALKLGNEQFF

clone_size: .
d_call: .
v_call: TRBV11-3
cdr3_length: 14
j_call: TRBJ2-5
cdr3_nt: TGTGCCAGCAGCCCCGGATCCTCCCGAGAGACCCAGTACTTC
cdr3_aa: CASSPGSSRETQYF

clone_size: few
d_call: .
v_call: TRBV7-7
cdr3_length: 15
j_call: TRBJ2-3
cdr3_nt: TGTGCCAGCAGCTCTTTTACTACTTACACAGATACGCAGTATTTT
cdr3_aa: CASSSFTTYTDTQYF

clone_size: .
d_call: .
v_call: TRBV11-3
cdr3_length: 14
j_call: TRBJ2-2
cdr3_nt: TGTGCCAGCAGCTTAAGCGGCCCGGCCGGGGAGCTGTTTTTT
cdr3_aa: CASSLSGPAGELFF

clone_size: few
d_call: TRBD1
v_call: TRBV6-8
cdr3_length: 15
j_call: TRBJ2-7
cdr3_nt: TGTGCCAGCAGTAGCCCGGGACAGGGGAGATACGAGCAGTACTTC
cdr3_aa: CASSSPGQGRYEQYF

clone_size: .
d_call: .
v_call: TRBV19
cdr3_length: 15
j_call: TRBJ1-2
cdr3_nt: TGTGCCAGTAGTATAGATACCCCCGGGACACATGGCTACACCTTC
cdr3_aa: CASSIDTPGTHGYTF

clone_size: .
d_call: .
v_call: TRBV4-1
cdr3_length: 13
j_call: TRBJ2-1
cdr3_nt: TGCGCCAGCAGCAAGAGAGTGGGGGATGAGCAGTTCTTC
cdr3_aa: CASSKRVGDEQFF

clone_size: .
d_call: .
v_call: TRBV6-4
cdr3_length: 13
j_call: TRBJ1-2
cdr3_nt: TGTGCCAGCCACCCTGAGCAGAGGAAAGGCTACACCTTC
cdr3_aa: CASHPEQRKGYTF

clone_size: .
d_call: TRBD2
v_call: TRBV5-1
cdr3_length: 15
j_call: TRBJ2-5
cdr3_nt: TGCGCCAGCAGCTTCGTCGGGAGGTTAGAGGAGACCCAGTACTTC
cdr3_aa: CASSFVGRLEETQYF

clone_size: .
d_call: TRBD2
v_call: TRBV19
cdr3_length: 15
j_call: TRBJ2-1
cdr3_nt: TGTGCCAGGAGCCTCCCAAGCGGGGGACACAATGAGCAGTTCTTC
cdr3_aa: CARSLPSGGHNEQFF

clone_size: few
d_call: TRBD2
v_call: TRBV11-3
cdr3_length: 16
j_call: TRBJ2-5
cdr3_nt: TGTGCCAGCAGCCCCCGGAGACTAGCGGGAAAAGAGACCCAGTACTTC
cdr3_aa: CASSPRRLAGKETQYF

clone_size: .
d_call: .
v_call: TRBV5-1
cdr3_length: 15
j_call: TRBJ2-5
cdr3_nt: TGCGCCAGCAGCTACGAGGCAGGGGAAGCAGAGACCCAGTACTTC
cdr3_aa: CASSYEAGEAETQYF